This entry lists 16 T cell receptor beta chains sequenced from one sample in a study of cytomegalovirus exposure and HLA in healthy donors. The PCR used 60 Vbeta and 13 Jbeta primers. Some clones are missing from TCRdb's copy, which holds only in-frame ones; the method was immunoSEQ multiplex PCR. The sample shows about 170,000 clones, approximately 73% of them seen only once. Sequencing used PBMCs. Every receptor here comes from a woman in her late teens or twenties in good health and CMV-seropositive.

V is TRBV4-3 and J is TRBJ1-2; D not resolved. The CDR3 length is 15 residues. CDR1 is LGHNA, CDR2 YSLEER, per germline. V gave up 3 bases and J gave up 2 bases, with 13 bases separating them. CDR3 bases: TGCGCCAGCAGCCAGTCCCTCTCAACAAACTATGGCTACACCTTC. Its protein is CASSQSLSTNYGYTF.

The chain employs TRBV2 and TRBJ1-1; 8 bases are shared with TRBD1. CDR1 and CDR2 from the germline V gene are SNHLY and FYNNEI. V lost 6 bases, J lost 3 bases, and 3 bases stayed unmatched. The CDR3 contains 13 residues. CDR3 in amino acids: CASRLTGDTEAFF. In DNA form, the CDR3 reads TGTGCCAGCAGATTGACAGGGGACACTGAAGCTTTCTTT.

This clone was detected only a few times. CDR3 sequence: CASRGTGGRGYGYTF. CDR3 bases: TGTGCCAGCAGGGGGACAGGGGGCAGAGGCTATGGCTACACCTTC. V usage is TRBV5-4 and J usage is TRBJ1-2; 12 bases align to TRBD1. J gave up 4 bases and V 5 bases, and 6 bases lay outside the gene matches. The CDR3 extends over 15 amino acids. From germline, CDR1 is SGHNT and CDR2 YYREEE (reference sequence).

V and J are TRBV9 and TRBJ1-2, with D hard to call. The CDR3 totals 14 residues. V lost 3 bases to trimming and J lost 0 bases, with 9 bases between them. Germline V CDR1 and CDR2: SGDLS, YYNGEE. In DNA form, the CDR3 reads TGTGCCAGCAGCGCCATTACAACTAACTATGGCTACACCTTC. Translated: CASSAITTNYGYTF.

The CDR3 DNA is TGCAGCGCTACGACAGGGGCTAACTATGGCTACACCTTC. It translates to CSATTGANYGYTF. The V and J genes are TRBV29-1 and TRBJ1-2; 8 bases are a match to TRBD1. The V gene's germline CDR1 is SQVTM and CDR2 ANQGSEA. The CDR3 has 13 amino acids. J lost 0 bases, V lost 7 bases, and 4 bases had no gene match.

The V gene is TRBV30, the J gene TRBJ1-2; weak D call: TRBD1 (6 bases). This CDR3 contains 15 residues. Per germline, CDR1 GTSNPN and CDR2 SVGIG (reference sequence). Trimming removed 6 bases at V and 2 bases at J, with 19 bases between. CDR3 nucleotide sequence: TGTGCCTGCCCTCTTTTTGGGGGCGCCAACTATGGCTACACCTTC. The encoded protein is CACPLFGGANYGYTF.

This clone was detected only a few times. The chain recombines TRBV27 with TRBJ2-1, with a possible D match to TRBD1 (6 bases). CDR3 size: 14 residues. Trimming stripped 3 bases from V and 15 bases from J, with 21 bases between. Per the germline V gene, CDR1 is MNHEY and CDR2 is SMNVEV (reference sequence). The DNA of the CDR3 is TGTGCCAGCAGTTTGTTGGGGGCAGGGGACGAGGGGTTCTTC. Translated: CASSLLGAGDEGFF.

This clone was detected only once. The sample has other DNA sequences that encode this CDR3 too. V and J are TRBV5-6 and TRBJ1-1; D possibly corresponds to TRBD1 (6 bases). The CDR3 loop spans 12 amino acids. Germline V gene sequence: CDR1 SGHDT, CDR2 YYEEEE. Trimming removed 0 bases from V and 11 bases from J, with 11 bases in between. The CDR3 region has the DNA TGTGCCAGCAGCTTGGTACAGGGCGAGGCTTTCTTT. Residues: CASSLVQGEAFF. The full variable domain, with the rest looked up from reference TRBV5-6 and TRBJ1-1, is DAGVTQSPTHLIKTRGQQVTLRCSPKSGHDTVSWYQQALGQGPQFIFQYYEEEERQRGNFPDRFSGHQFPNYSSELNVNALLLGDSALYLCASSLVQGEAFFGQGTRLTVV.

V is TRBV5-5 and J is TRBJ2-2, with 11 bases identical to TRBD1. Germline-derived CDR1 and CDR2 are SGHKS and YYEKEE (reference sequence). The J segment lost 6 bases and the V segment lost 4 bases, leaving 11 bases of the junction unmatched. The CDR3 totals 17 residues. The CDR3 is CASSNGQGAVVAGELFF. The CDR3 coding sequence is TGTGCCAGCAGCAACGGACAGGGGGCGGTCGTGGCCGGGGAGCTGTTTTTT. Filled out from reference TRBV5-5 and TRBJ2-2, the complete variable domain reads DAGVTQSPTHLIKTRGQQVTLRCSPISGHKSVSWYQQVLGQGPQFIFQYYEKEERGRGNFPDRFSARQFPNYSSELNVNALLLGDSALYLCASSNGQGAVVAGELFFGEGSRLTVL.

CDR3 in amino acids: CASSHFGTGGDVTEAFF. CDR3 coding DNA: TGTGCCAGCAGCCACTTCGGGACAGGGGGAGACGTAACTGAAGCTTTCTTT. This chain connects TRBV7-9 to TRBJ1-1, with 11 bases identical to TRBD1. CDR1 SEHNR and CDR2 FQNEAQ come from the germline V gene (reference sequence). V gave up 5 bases and J gave up 5 bases; unmatched junction bases: 13. The CDR3 extends over 17 amino acids.

The CDR3 is CASSSQGTDTQYF. DNA of the CDR3: TGTGCCAGCAGCTCCCAGGGCACAGATACGCAGTATTTT. This chain links TRBV7-3 with TRBJ2-3, with unresolved D. The germline gives CDR1 SGHTA, CDR2 FQGTGA. Between the trimmed V and J ends, which lost 4 bases and 1 base, there was a span of 6 bases. This CDR3 has 13 residues.

This chain uses TRBV5-1 with TRBJ2-1, with 14 bases identical to TRBD2. The V gene's germline CDR1 is SGHRS and CDR2 YFSETQ. Trimming took 7 bases from V and 5 from J; bases not matched to a gene: 17. The CDR3 is made up of 19 amino acids. CDR3 region: CASYRRRTSGGRLHNEQFF. The CDR3, as DNA: TGCGCCAGCTACAGGCGCAGGACTAGCGGGGGGAGGCTCCACAATGAGCAGTTCTTC. The full variable domain, with the rest looked up from reference TRBV5-1 and TRBJ2-1, is KAGVTQTPRYLIKTRGQQVTLSCSPISGHRSVSWYQQTPGQGLQFLFEYFSETQRNKGNFPGRFSGRQFSNSRSEMNVSTLELGDSALYLCASYRRRTSGGRLHNEQFFGPGTRLTVL.

The chain recombines TRBV5-8 with TRBJ2-7; a possible D gene is TRBD1 (5 bases). V lost 4 bases and J lost 2, with 13 bases in between. Germline values: CDR1 SGHTS, CDR2 YDEGEE. The CDR3 sequence is 14 residues long. The CDR3 sequence is CASSLTGHPYEQYF. DNA for the CDR3: TGTGCCAGCAGCCTTACCGGACATCCCTACGAGCAGTACTTC.

This sequence joins TRBV18 and TRBJ2-3, with 7 nucleotides matching TRBD2. CDR1 is KGHSH and CDR2 is LQKENI in the germline V gene. The CDR3 runs 12 residues. Unmatched junction bases numbered 7, after V lost 3 bases and J lost 13 bases. CDR3: CASSPSFGGEYF. The CDR3 DNA is TGTGCCAGCTCACCCTCCTTTGGGGGGGAGTATTTT.

J is TRBJ2-7 and V is TRBV28; no clear D. V dropped 9 bases and J dropped 0 bases, with 9 bases sitting between them. CDR1 is MDHEN, CDR2 SYDVKM, per germline. CDR3 length: 12 amino acids. The CDR3 loop reads CASSMSSYEQYF. The CDR3, as DNA: TGTGCCAGTAGTATGAGCTCCTACGAGCAGTACTTC.

J is TRBJ2-5 and V is TRBV2; 7 bases are a match to TRBD2. This CDR3 spans 15 amino acids. Germline CDR1 SNHLY, CDR2 FYNNEI. J gave up 1 base and V 7 bases, and 9 bases lay outside the gene matches. The CDR3 sequence is CASIAEGLSQETQYF. DNA of the CDR3: TGTGCCAGCATTGCAGAGGGACTATCCCAAGAGACCCAGTACTTC.